This entry is about one TCR beta chain. Its antigen is currently not known. No base qualities exist here, and no much larger clone lies one base off it. From cysteine to phenylalanine, the CDR3 is 14 amino acids long. Only CDR3 DNA is held: 42 bases, read in frame from base 1. From the germline V gene (reference sequence), CDR1 is SEHNR and CDR2 is FQNEAQ. Relative to germline, V is 7 bases shorter and J is 6 bases shorter, with 15 bases between their ends. The immunoSEQ Assay, a bias-controlled multiplex PCR, was used to amplify TCRbeta CDR3 regions from genomic DNA. As for the original processing: Nucleated cell counts per sample were estimated from amplification of reference gene primers within the assay. To quantify the absolute abundance of each unique TCRbeta CDR3 rearrangement, sequence reads were collapsed and filtered. Productive Simpson clonality was computed per sample as the square root of Simpson's diversity index over productive rearrangements. This is the immuneACCESS table as TCRdb keeps it, with only in-frame sequences that have V and J called. A part of the clones is gone; compared with another copy, unresolved V genes explain less than half, and the rest is unexplained. V, J and clone size are those of that table, while D and trimming were read from the DNA. The sample table shows under 250,000 clones, and about 84% are seen once. Roughly an eighth of the sample is taken by the ten largest.

This entry is derived from a study of blood T cell repertoires in COVID-19 (dated by TCRdb to about 2020). About the investigation overall: Samples from collaborators originated in the United States, Italy and Spain and spanned both the acute and convalescent phases of COVID-19. The prospective study material was composed of cDNA or gDNA derived from T cells, B-cell-depleted T cells, or PBMCs. Subjects who had been exposed to COVID-19, were actively infected with it, or had recovered from it provided the deeply sampled blood TCRbeta repertoires that made up the dataset. A freely available public database, intended as a resource for researchers studying the immune response to SARS-CoV-2, is where the repertoires were released. The samples were drawn from two sources: the first 160 participants of the ongoing ImmuneRACE study, and over 950 subjects contributed by 6 global collaborators. Sample metadata almost always included a de-identified subject ID, COVID-19 status, age in years and sex. Where available, HLA class I and class II types were obtained from metadata supplied by the sample provider rather than from assay-based typing.

What the research found in general, with its limitations: The amount of clinical and demographic metadata varied by source and participant and was provided uncurated.

The collaborating institutions used their own protocols to collect whole blood in K2EDTA tubes. For TCRbeta analysis, collaborators shipped samples as frozen whole blood, isolated PBMCs, or DNA extracted from either of those sample types. The sequencing sample was made of peripheral blood. The sequence joins TRBV7-9 to TRBJ2-2, with TRBD1 as a weak D call on 7 bases. The clonotype originates from a man aged 80 or over with acute or convalescent COVID-19. The nucleotide sequence reads as follows: TGTGCCAGCACCCCGACAGGGACTGCCGGGGAGCTGTTTTTT. The encoded protein is CASTPTGTAGELFF.